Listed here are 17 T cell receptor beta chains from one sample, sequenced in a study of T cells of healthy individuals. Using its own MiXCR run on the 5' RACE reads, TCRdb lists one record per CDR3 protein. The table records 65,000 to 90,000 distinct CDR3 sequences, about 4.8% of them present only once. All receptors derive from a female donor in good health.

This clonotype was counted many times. CDR3 loop: CASSLQGQAYNYGYTF. In DNA form, the CDR3 reads TGTGCCAGCAGCTTACAAGGACAGGCCTATAACTATGGCTACACCTTC. The chain uses TRBV7-9 and TRBJ1-2; TRBD1 aligns across 7 bases. CDR3 length: 16 residues. Germline V gives CDR1 SEHNR, CDR2 FQNEAQ (reference sequence). The V gene end was trimmed by 2 bases and the J gene end by 1 base; junction bases not matched to a gene: 7.

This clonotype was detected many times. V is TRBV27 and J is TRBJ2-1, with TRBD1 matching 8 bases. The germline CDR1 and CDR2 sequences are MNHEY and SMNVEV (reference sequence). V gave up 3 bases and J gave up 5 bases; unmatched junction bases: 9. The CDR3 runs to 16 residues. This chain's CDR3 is CASSFSTGEHNNEQFF. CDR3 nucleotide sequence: TGTGCCAGCAGTTTCTCGACAGGGGAACACAACAATGAGCAGTTCTTC.

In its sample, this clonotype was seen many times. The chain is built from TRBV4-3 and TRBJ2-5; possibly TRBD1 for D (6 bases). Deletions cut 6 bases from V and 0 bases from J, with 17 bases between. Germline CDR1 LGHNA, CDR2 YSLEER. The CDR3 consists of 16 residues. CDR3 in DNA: TGCGCCAGCAGTCCGGGACACCGGACCAACCAAGAGACCCAGTACTTC. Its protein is CASSPGHRTNQETQYF.

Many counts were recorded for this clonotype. The CDR3 DNA is TGCGCCAGCAGCCCCGGCCCAGGGACCAATTCACCCCTCCACTTT. It yields the protein CASSPGPGTNSPLHF. This chain joins TRBV5-1 and TRBJ1-6; D might be TRBD1 (5 bases). The CDR3 has 15 residues. The germline V gene has CDR1 SGHRS and CDR2 YFSETQ. Trimming left V 4 bases short and J 7 bases short, with 15 bases between.

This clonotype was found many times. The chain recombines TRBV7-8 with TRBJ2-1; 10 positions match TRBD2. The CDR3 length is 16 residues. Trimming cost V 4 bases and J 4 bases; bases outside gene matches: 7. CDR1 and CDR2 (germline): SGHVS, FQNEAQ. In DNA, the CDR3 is TGTGCCAGCAGCTCAGAACCTAGCGGGAGTTACAATGAGCAGTTCTTC. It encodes CASSSEPSGSYNEQFF.

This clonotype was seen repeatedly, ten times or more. As DNA, the CDR3 is TGTGCCAGCAGTTACGGGGGCGCTTCCTCGCAAGAGACCCAGTACTTC. Amino acids: CASSYGGASSQETQYF. This chain joins TRBV6-2 or TRBV6-3 and TRBJ2-5, with TRBD1 as a possible D gene (6 bases). Germline CDR1 is MNHEY and CDR2 is SVGEGT. CDR3 size: 16 residues. V lost 2 bases, J lost 2 bases, and 15 bases lay in between.

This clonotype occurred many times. The DNA of the CDR3 is TGCAGCGTTGAAAACGGGGTCAACTATGGCTACACCTTC. This codes for CSVENGVNYGYTF. This rearrangement joins TRBV29-1 to TRBJ1-2; D remains unclear. With 2 bases removed from V and 2 bases from J, the gap between germline ends came to 9 bases. From germline, CDR1 is SQVTM and CDR2 ANQGSEA. This CDR3 contains 13 residues.

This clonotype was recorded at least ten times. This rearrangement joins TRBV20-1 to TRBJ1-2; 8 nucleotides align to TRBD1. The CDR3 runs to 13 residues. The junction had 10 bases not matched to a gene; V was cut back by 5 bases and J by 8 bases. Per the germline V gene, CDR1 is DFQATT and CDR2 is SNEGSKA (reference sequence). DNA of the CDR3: TGCAGTGCTGATCTCCAGGGGGCAAGCGGCTACACCTTC. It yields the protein CSADLQGASGYTF.

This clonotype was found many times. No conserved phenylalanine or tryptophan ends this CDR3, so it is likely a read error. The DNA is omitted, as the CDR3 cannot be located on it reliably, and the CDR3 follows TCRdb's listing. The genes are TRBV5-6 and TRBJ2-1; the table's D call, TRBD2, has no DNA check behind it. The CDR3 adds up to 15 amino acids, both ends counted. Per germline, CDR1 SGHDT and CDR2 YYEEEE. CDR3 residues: CASSAVDGPSGSEGI.

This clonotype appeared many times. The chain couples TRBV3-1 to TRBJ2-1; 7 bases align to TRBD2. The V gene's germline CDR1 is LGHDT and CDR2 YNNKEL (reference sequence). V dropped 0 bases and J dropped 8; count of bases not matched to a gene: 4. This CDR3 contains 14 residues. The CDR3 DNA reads TGTGCCAGCAGCCAAGATCCAGGGAGGGATGAGCAGTTCTTC. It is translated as CASSQDPGRDEQFF.

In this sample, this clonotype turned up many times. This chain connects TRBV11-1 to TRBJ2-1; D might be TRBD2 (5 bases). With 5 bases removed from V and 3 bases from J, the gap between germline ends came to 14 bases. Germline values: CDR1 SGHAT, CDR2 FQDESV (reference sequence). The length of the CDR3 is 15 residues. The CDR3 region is CASSQVVRGYNEQFF. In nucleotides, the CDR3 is TGTGCCAGCAGCCAGGTTGTCCGGGGCTACAATGAGCAGTTCTTC.

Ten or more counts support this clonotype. The CDR3 DNA reads as TGCAGTGCTAGTTTGCGGGTAGGAGCAGATACGCAGTATTTT. As protein: CSASLRVGADTQYF. The chain employs TRBV20-1 and TRBJ2-3, with D tentatively TRBD2 (5 bases). Germline CDR1 is DFQATT and CDR2 is SNEGSKA (reference sequence). The germline V and J ends were trimmed by 3 bases and 4 bases, with 14 bases remaining between them. The CDR3 spans 14 residues.

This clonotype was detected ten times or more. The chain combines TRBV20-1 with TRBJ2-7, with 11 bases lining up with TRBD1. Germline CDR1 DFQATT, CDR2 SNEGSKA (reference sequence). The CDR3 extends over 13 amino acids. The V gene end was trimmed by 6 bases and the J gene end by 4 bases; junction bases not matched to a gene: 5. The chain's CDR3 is CSAPGTGGYEQYF. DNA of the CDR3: TGCAGTGCCCCCGGGACAGGGGGATACGAGCAGTACTTC.

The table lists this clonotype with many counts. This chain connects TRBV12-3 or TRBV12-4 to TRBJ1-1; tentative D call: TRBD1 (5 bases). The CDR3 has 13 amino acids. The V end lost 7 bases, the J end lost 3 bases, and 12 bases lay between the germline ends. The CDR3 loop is CASTSPGDTEAFF. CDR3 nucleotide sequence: TGTGCCAGCACTAGTCCGGGGGACACTGAAGCTTTCTTT.

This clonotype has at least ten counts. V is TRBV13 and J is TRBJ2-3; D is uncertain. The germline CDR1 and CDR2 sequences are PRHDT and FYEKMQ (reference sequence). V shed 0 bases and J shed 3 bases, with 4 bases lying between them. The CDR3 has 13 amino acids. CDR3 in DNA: TGTGCCAGCAGCTTAGGTCTGACAGATACGCAGTATTTT. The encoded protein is CASSLGLTDTQYF.

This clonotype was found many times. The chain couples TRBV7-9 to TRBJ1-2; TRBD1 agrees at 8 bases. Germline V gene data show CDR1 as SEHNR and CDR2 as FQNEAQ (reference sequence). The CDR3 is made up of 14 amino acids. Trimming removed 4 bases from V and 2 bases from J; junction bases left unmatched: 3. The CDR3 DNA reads TGTGCCAGCAGCTCACAGGGGGGCAACTATGGCTACACCTTC. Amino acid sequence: CASSSQGGNYGYTF. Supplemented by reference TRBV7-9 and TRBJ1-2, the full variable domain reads DTGVSQNPRHKITKRGQNVTFRCDPISEHNRLYWYRQTLGQGPEFLTYFQNEAQLEKSRLLSDRFSAERPKGSFSTLEIQRTEQGDSAMYLCASSSQGGNYGYTFGSGTRLTVV.

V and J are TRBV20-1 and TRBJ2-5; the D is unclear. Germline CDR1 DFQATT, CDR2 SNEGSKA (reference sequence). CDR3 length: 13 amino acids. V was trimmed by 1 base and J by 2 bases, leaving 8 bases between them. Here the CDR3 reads CSARGSRQETQYF. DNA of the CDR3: TGCAGTGCTAGAGGGAGTCGTCAAGAGACCCAGTACTTC.